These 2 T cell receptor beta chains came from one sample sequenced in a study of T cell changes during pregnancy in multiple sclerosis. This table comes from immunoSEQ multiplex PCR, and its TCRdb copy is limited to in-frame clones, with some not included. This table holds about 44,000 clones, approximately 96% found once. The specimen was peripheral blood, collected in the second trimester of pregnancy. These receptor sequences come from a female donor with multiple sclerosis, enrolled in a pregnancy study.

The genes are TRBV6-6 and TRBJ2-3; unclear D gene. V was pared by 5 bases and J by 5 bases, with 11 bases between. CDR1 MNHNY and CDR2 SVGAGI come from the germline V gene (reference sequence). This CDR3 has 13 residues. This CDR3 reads CASSGGSLDTQYF. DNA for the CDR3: TGTGCCAGCAGTGGTGGTAGCCTAGATACGCAGTATTTT.

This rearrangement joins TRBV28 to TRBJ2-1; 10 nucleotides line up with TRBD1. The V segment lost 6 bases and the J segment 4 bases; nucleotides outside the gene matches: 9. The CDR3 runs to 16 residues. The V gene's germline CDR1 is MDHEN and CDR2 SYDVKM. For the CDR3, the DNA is TGTGCCAGCAGCCCCCCCCGGGACAGGGGATACAATGAGCAGTTCTTC. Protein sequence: CASSPPRDRGYNEQFF.